What follows describes a single T cell receptor (beta chain). This entry is derived from a study of blood T cells in healthy people across ages. Trimming stripped 5 bases from V and 7 bases from J, with 11 bases between. The germline V gene has CDR1 LGHDT and CDR2 YNNKEL (reference sequence). There are 12 residues in the CDR3. A sample-barcoded 5' primer and a J-beta primer mix were used in a second PCR of about 7 to 12 cycles. One entry per CDR3 protein, called by TCRdb with MiXCR from the 5' RACE reads. The sample includes some 1,000,000 distinct CDR3 sequences, about 23% seen only once; the top ten take approximately 0.71%. The same sample was also studied in work on T cells of mothers and their children.

The sequence derives from a girl aged 2 to 10 in good health. The chain combines TRBV3-1 with TRBJ2-5; D is possibly TRBD2 (6 bases). Sequencing was performed on blood. CDR3 sequence: CASSGTEVTQYF. The CDR3 DNA reads as TGTGCCAGCAGCGGGACTGAAGTGACCCAGTACTTC.